The rows below give T cell receptor beta chains drawn from one sample of a study of cytomegalovirus exposure and HLA in healthy donors. Only in-frame clones appear in the TCRdb table, and some are missing; sequencing was by immunoSEQ multiplex PCR. The repertoire consists of roughly 150,000 clones, with 65% to 80% occurring once and the leading ten covering approximately 3.1%. Sequenced input: PBMCs. The origin of the receptors is a woman aged 50 to 60 in good health and CMV-seropositive. The CDR3 runs from the conserved cysteine through the conserved F or W. Fields, in order: V gene, clone size, D gene, J gene, CDR3 DNA, CDR3 protein. The D gene is left open where the match is weak. Clone size is shown for a subset of rows, as once, few, many or a class of expanded clone.

V: TRBV11-2
size: NA
D: TRBD2
J: TRBJ2-5
DNA: TGTGCCAGCACCACCGGGACTAGCGGGCAAGAGACCCAGTACTTC
CDR3: CASTTGTSGQETQYF

V: TRBV2
size: few
D: NA
J: TRBJ2-1
DNA: TGTGCCAGCAGTGAGTCGGAAGGGGGGGCCTACAATGAGCAGTTCTTC
CDR3: CASSESEGGAYNEQFF

V: TRBV27
size: NA
D: TRBD2
J: TRBJ2-1
DNA: TGTGCCAGCAGCACTAGCGGGGGCGAGGTGTGGAATGAGCAGTTCTTC
CDR3: CASSTSGGEVWNEQFF

V: TRBV6-6
size: NA
D: NA
J: TRBJ1-2
DNA: TGTGCCGTAGGAGAGTTCTATGGCTACACCTTC
CDR3: CAVGEFYGYTF

V: TRBV6-1
size: NA
D: NA
J: TRBJ1-5
DNA: TGTGCCAGCAGTGACGCCGTGGGGCCTTATAGCAATCAGCCCCAGCATTTT
CDR3: CASSDAVGPYSNQPQHF

V: TRBV9
size: NA
D: TRBD1
J: TRBJ2-7
DNA: TGTGCCAGCAGCGCGTATGACAGGGGTGGCGAGCAGTACTTC
CDR3: CASSAYDRGGEQYF

V: TRBV7-9
size: NA
D: NA
J: TRBJ2-6
DNA: TGTGCCAGCAGCTTAGACTCGTCTGGGGCCAACGTCCTGACTTTC
CDR3: CASSLDSSGANVLTF

V: TRBV2
size: few
D: TRBD1
J: TRBJ1-5
DNA: TGTGCCAGCGAAGGGGGCGATAGCAATCAGCCCCAGCATTTT
CDR3: CASEGGDSNQPQHF

V: TRBV7-6
size: NA
D: NA
J: TRBJ2-5
DNA: TGTGCCAGCAGCTTAGACCAGGGATGGCAAGAGACCCAGTACTTC
CDR3: CASSLDQGWQETQYF

V: TRBV19
size: NA
D: NA
J: TRBJ1-1
DNA: TGTGCCAGTAGTATAAGCCCGTCTCAGGGAAGGGGGAGGGACACTGAAGCTTTCTTT
CDR3: CASSISPSQGRGRDTEAFF